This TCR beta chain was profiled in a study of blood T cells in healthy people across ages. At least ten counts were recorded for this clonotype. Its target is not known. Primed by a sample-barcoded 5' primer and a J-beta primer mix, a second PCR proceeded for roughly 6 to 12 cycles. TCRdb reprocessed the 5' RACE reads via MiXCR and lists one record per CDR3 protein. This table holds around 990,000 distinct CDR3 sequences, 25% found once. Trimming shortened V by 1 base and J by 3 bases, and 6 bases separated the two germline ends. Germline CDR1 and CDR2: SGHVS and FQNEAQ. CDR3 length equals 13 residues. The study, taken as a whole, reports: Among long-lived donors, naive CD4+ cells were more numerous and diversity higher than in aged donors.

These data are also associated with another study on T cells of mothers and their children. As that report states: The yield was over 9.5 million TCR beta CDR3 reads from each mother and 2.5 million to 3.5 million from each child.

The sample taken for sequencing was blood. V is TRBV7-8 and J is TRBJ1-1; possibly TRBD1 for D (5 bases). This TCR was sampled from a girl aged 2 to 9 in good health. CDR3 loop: CASSLGQYTEAFF. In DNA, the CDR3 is TGTGCCAGCAGCTTAGGACAGTACACTGAAGCTTTCTTT. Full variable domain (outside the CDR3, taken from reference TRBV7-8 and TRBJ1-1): GAGVSQSPRYKVAKRGQDVALRCDPISGHVSLFWYQQALGQGPEFLTYFQNEAQLDKSGLPSDRFFAERPEGSVSTLKIQRTQQEDSAVYLCASSLGQYTEAFFGQGTRLTVV.